This is a list of T cell receptor beta chains from one sample in a study of T cell responses to AZD1222 COVID-19 vaccine. Sequencing was performed with immunoSEQ multiplex PCR; in TCRdb, only in-frame clones are kept and a portion is missing. Here the sample spans about 120,000 clones, roughly 86% being singletons. The source material was peripheral blood, sampled 28 days after the second AZD1222 dose. These receptor sequences come from an adult who received the AZD1222 COVID-19 vaccine. Both conserved end residues are part of each CDR3. The D gene is left open where the match is weak. Expanded clones are given a class, and other clones once, few, many or no size at all.

D gene,J gene,clone size,V gene,CDR3 protein,CDR3 DNA
TRBD1,TRBJ1-2,NA,TRBV7-2,CASSLEGGQGHGYTF,TGTGCCAGCAGCTTAGAGGGGGGACAGGGACATGGCTACACCTTC
NA,TRBJ2-3,NA,TRBV11-2,CASSSSRNTQYF,TGTGCCAGCAGCTCGAGCAGGAATACGCAGTATTTT
TRBD1,TRBJ2-7,NA,TRBV18,CASSARDRAYEQYF,TGTGCCAGCTCAGCCCGGGACAGGGCCTACGAGCAGTACTTC
NA,TRBJ1-3,few,TRBV5-1,CASSPIPDTFHGNTIYF,TGCGCCAGCAGCCCGATTCCCGACACCTTCCATGGAAACACCATATATTTT
NA,TRBJ1-3,NA,TRBV11-2,CATSLLDGNTIYF,TGTGCCACCTCCTTACTGGATGGAAACACCATATATTTT
NA,TRBJ1-2,NA,TRBV10-3,CAISESKGILGDYGYTF,TGTGCCATCAGTGAGTCTAAGGGTATTTTGGGGGACTATGGCTACACCTTC
NA,TRBJ2-3,NA,TRBV6-5,CASSYSYHTDTQYF,TGTGCCAGCAGTTACTCCTACCACACAGATACGCAGTATTTT
TRBD1,TRBJ1-3,NA,TRBV6-5,CASSSTGEINTIYF,TGTGCCAGCAGTTCCACAGGGGAAATAAACACCATATATTTT
TRBD2,TRBJ2-3,NA,TRBV12-3/TRBV12-4,CASSTGRLGEYF,TGTGCCAGCAGTACCGGGAGGCTCGGGGAGTATTTT
NA,TRBJ2-7,NA,TRBV7-8,CASSSEDSRILFPYEQYF,TGTGCCAGCAGCTCCGAGGACAGCCGTATTCTCTTTCCCTACGAGCAGTACTTC
TRBD2,TRBJ2-2,NA,TRBV5-5,CASSLGSGGQTGELFF,TGTGCCAGCAGCTTAGGTAGCGGGGGGCAGACCGGGGAGCTGTTTTTT
NA,TRBJ1-4,NA,TRBV7-6,CASSFSGETNEKLFF,TGTGCCAGCAGCTTTTCGGGCGAAACTAATGAAAAACTGTTTTTT
TRBD1,TRBJ2-1,few,TRBV6-4,CASSDRTGGNEQFF,TGTGCCAGCAGTGACAGGACAGGGGGCAATGAGCAGTTCTTC
NA,TRBJ1-1,NA,TRBV7-9,CASSPRDVRTEAFF,TGTGCCAGCAGCCCCAGGGACGTAAGAACTGAAGCTTTCTTT
TRBD1,TRBJ1-4,NA,TRBV18,CASSRYTGGTDLNEKLFF,TGTGCCAGCTCACGCTACACGGGAGGGACAGACCTAAATGAAAAACTGTTTTTT
NA,TRBJ1-3,NA,TRBV4-1,CASSQRTDGSSGNTIYF,TGCGCCAGCAGCCAAAGAACGGACGGGAGCTCTGGAAACACCATATATTTT
NA,TRBJ1-4,NA,TRBV2,CAFRGSATNEKLFF,TGTGCCTTTCGTGGGAGTGCAACTAATGAAAAACTGTTTTTT
TRBD2,TRBJ2-1,NA,TRBV18,CASSPRRQTSGNNEQFF,TGTGCCAGCTCACCTCGTAGGCAGACTAGCGGAAACAATGAGCAGTTCTTC
NA,TRBJ1-4,few,TRBV6-5,CASSNNGGRVEKLFF,TGTGCCAGCAGTAACAATGGGGGAAGGGTTGAAAAACTGTTTTTT
NA,TRBJ1-1,few,TRBV10-1,CAGNTEAFF,TGCGCCGGGAACACTGAAGCTTTCTTT
TRBD1,TRBJ1-1,NA,TRBV7-2,CASSPTGGNTEAFF,TGTGCCAGCAGCCCAACAGGGGGTAACACTGAAGCTTTCTTT
TRBD2,TRBJ2-3,NA,TRBV9,CASSPRGGSVTDTQYF,TGTGCCAGCAGCCCCCGGGGGGGAAGCGTCACAGATACGCAGTATTTT
TRBD2,TRBJ2-7,NA,TRBV3-1/TRBV3-2,CASSQGAGGIEQYF,TGTGCCAGCAGCCAAGGAGCGGGGGGGATCGAGCAGTACTTC
NA,TRBJ1-1,NA,TRBV6-5,CASSRTMNTEAFF,TGTGCCAGCAGTCGCACTATGAACACTGAAGCTTTCTTT
NA,TRBJ2-5,NA,TRBV29-1,CSVERDVAETQYF,TGCAGCGTTGAACGGGACGTTGCAGAGACCCAGTACTTC
NA,TRBJ1-1,few,TRBV5-4,CASSLAAGTEAFF,TGTGCCAGCAGCTTGGCGGCAGGGACTGAAGCTTTCTTT
NA,TRBJ1-1,NA,TRBV7-9,CASRENTEAFF,TGTGCCAGTAGAGAGAACACTGAAGCTTTCTTT
NA,TRBJ2-1,NA,TRBV3-1/TRBV3-2,CASSQRRGASSYNEQFF,TGTGCCAGCAGCCAACGGAGGGGTGCCAGCTCCTACAATGAGCAGTTCTTC
TRBD2,TRBJ2-3,NA,TRBV30,CAWSVGLAPEEDTQYF,TGTGCCTGGAGTGTCGGACTAGCCCCTGAGGAAGATACGCAGTATTTT
NA,TRBJ2-1,NA,TRBV19,CASSIGAGYYNEQFF,TGTGCCAGTAGTATAGGGGCAGGCTATTACAATGAGCAGTTCTTC
TRBD1,TRBJ1-2,NA,TRBV7-2,CASSTGTGVLYGYTF,TGTGCCAGCAGCACGGGGACAGGGGTCCTCTATGGCTACACCTTC
TRBD1,TRBJ1-1,NA,TRBV10-3,CAISGDRGRKVFF,TGTGCCATCAGTGGGGACAGGGGGCGCAAGGTTTTCTTT
NA,TRBJ1-1,NA,TRBV9,CASSVDPGLNTEAFF,TGTGCCAGCAGCGTAGACCCAGGTCTGAACACTGAAGCTTTCTTT
NA,TRBJ1-5,once,TRBV19,CASSKVTGGNQPQHF,TGTGCCAGTAGTAAAGTCACAGGTGGCAATCAGCCCCAGCATTTT
TRBD1,TRBJ2-3,NA,TRBV20-1,CSASGQGGRSDTQYF,TGCAGTGCTAGTGGACAGGGGGGTAGGTCAGATACGCAGTATTTT
NA,TRBJ2-5,NA,TRBV5-1,CASSSQGIGETQYF,TGCGCCAGCAGCTCACAGGGAATTGGGGAGACCCAGTACTTC
NA,TRBJ2-3,NA,TRBV12-5,CASGSGDVSSTDTQYF,TGTGCTAGTGGTTCGGGGGACGTTTCTAGCACAGATACGCAGTATTTT
TRBD1,TRBJ2-4,NA,TRBV28,CASSRLGTGERSDIQYF,TGTGCCAGCAGCCGACTTGGGACAGGCGAGCGGAGTGACATTCAGTACTTC
NA,TRBJ1-6,NA,TRBV5-1,CASSLVGDSYNSPLHF,TGCGCCAGCAGCTTGGTCGGGGATTCCTATAATTCACCCCTCCACTTT
TRBD2,TRBJ2-7,NA,TRBV28,CASSLWTSGAPEQYF,TGTGCCAGCAGTCTCTGGACTAGCGGGGCCCCGGAGCAGTACTTC
NA,TRBJ1-6,NA,TRBV19,CASSIGTLGSPLHF,TGTGCCAGTAGTATTGGAACATTAGGTTCACCCCTCCACTTT
TRBD1,TRBJ1-3,NA,TRBV6-2/TRBV6-3,CASSPDRRGNTIYF,TGTGCCAGCAGTCCGGACAGGCGTGGAAACACCATATATTTT
TRBD2,TRBJ2-5,NA,TRBV7-9,CASSLERGVQETQYF,TGTGCCAGCAGCTTAGAACGGGGGGTTCAAGAGACCCAGTACTTC
TRBD1,TRBJ2-5,NA,TRBV12-5,CASGPTGFLETQYF,TGTGCTAGTGGTCCGACAGGGTTTTTAGAGACCCAGTACTTC
NA,TRBJ2-7,NA,TRBV29-1,CSVADGTYEQYF,TGCAGCGTTGCTGACGGAACCTACGAGCAGTACTTC
TRBD1,TRBJ2-3,NA,TRBV27,CASSLIGTGKGTDTQYF,TGTGCCAGCAGTTTAATAGGGACAGGGAAAGGAACAGATACGCAGTATTTT
NA,TRBJ2-1,NA,TRBV27,CASSSSPALGQFF,TGTGCCAGCAGTTCTTCTCCGGCACTGGGGCAGTTCTTC
TRBD2,TRBJ2-2,NA,TRBV30,CAWKKRGAVGELFF,TGTGCCTGGAAGAAGCGGGGGGCCGTCGGGGAGCTGTTTTTT
NA,TRBJ1-5,NA,TRBV21-1,CASSKRYREVNNQPQHF,TGTGCCAGCAGCAAAAGATACAGGGAGGTTAACAATCAGCCCCAGCATTTT
NA,TRBJ1-6,NA,TRBV5-4,CASSQGLNNSPLHF,TGTGCCAGCAGCCAGGGACTGAATAATTCACCCCTCCACTTT
NA,TRBJ1-2,NA,TRBV6-4,CASRVAPLGDYGYTF,TGTGCCAGCAGAGTCGCCCCCCTGGGCGACTATGGCTACACCTTC
NA,TRBJ1-6,few,TRBV19,CASSSPPGSFNSPLHF,TGTGCCAGTAGTTCTCCGCCGGGATCCTTTAATTCACCCCTCCACTTT
TRBD1,TRBJ1-5,NA,TRBV7-9,CASSYTGQGAGQPQHF,TGTGCCAGCAGCTATACGGGGCAGGGGGCAGGCCAGCCCCAGCATTTT
NA,TRBJ1-1,NA,TRBV5-1,CASSLITGLNTEAFF,TGCGCCAGCAGCTTAATCACAGGGTTGAACACTGAAGCTTTCTTT
NA,TRBJ2-2,once,TRBV7-2,CASSLNPNTGELFF,TGTGCCAGCAGCTTAAACCCGAACACCGGGGAGCTGTTTTTT
NA,TRBJ1-5,NA,TRBV30,CAWSSGGEVQPQHF,TGTGCCTGGAGTTCCGGAGGTGAGGTTCAGCCCCAGCATTTT
TRBD1,TRBJ1-1,NA,TRBV3-1/TRBV3-2,CASSQSWQGALNTEAFF,TGTGCCAGCAGCCAAAGTTGGCAGGGGGCTTTAAACACTGAAGCTTTCTTT
TRBD2,TRBJ2-2,NA,TRBV15,CATSTLAGGPAGELFF,TGTGCCACCAGCACCCTAGCGGGGGGGCCGGCCGGGGAGCTGTTTTTT
NA,TRBJ2-6,NA,TRBV28,CASYPSGANVLTF,TGTGCCAGCTATCCCTCTGGGGCCAACGTCCTGACTTTC
NA,TRBJ1-1,NA,TRBV11-3,CASSSEGGMNTEAFF,TGTGCCAGCAGTTCAGAGGGCGGAATGAACACTGAAGCTTTCTTT